This T cell receptor (beta chain) emerged from a study of blood T cells in healthy people across ages (dated by TCRdb to 2014 to 2015). Concerning the study at large: Template switching captured roughly one uniquely barcoded TCR beta cDNA molecule per two T cells in model experiments. To track age-related changes in TCR beta repertoire diversity, the study relied on deep sequencing normalized with unique cDNA molecular identifiers. The donors were divided into four age groups: young (average roughly 15 years), middle-aged (about 40), aged (under 70) and long-lived (about 84). Donors of different ages were randomly distributed across sequencing lanes to avoid experimental bias. For two donors (one aged 18 to 30 and one aged 80 or older), the study analyzed two additional independent replicas of 1 million unique cDNA reads from the same blood draw. Results and caveats for the whole study, not just this receptor: Observed TCR beta diversity correlated strongly with the percentage of naive T cells measured by flow cytometry. Observed TCR beta diversity per million T cells fell roughly linearly with age, and a significant reduction was already apparent by age roughly 40. Donor CMV infection status was unknown, potentially confounding age-related changes in expanded clonotypes. Estimates of total diversity based on one million sequenced T cells were regarded as lower bounds and as underestimates. Compared with the aged group, the long-lived group had more naive CD4+ T cells, fewer expanded clones and increased TCR diversity, a pattern suggesting age selection. Conclusive comparison of naive and antigen-experienced compartments was prevented by the profiling of bulk unsorted PBMCs.

Inclusive of the bounding cysteine and phenylalanine, the CDR3 is 14 residues long. The retained sequence is limited to the CDR3, 42 bases, with the frame set at the first base. The germline V gene (reference sequence) supplies CDR1 LGHDT and CDR2 YNNKEL. At the junction V is shortened by 3 bases and J by 5 bases; bases outside the gene matches: 5. The 39 donors, aged about 6 to 100 years, were systemically healthy Caucasian individuals from Russia. Ten milliliters of peripheral blood were drawn from each donor into EDTA-treated Vacutainer tubes. Ficoll-Paque density-gradient centrifugation was used to isolate PBMCs, with at least 6 million per sample. Trizol reagent was used to extract total RNA from PBMCs, with at least 5.5 micrograms per sample. Naive CD45RAhigh/CD27high T cell percentages were measured by flow cytometry on a PBMC aliquot from every donor. This clonotype was found once. No antigen is known for it. No much larger clone exists at a distance of one base, and base qualities are not known. A single read counts as weak evidence.

The library was built by means of 5' RACE. The reads were generated on an Illumina HiSeq 2500. A second about 7 to 12 cycle PCR used a sample-barcoded 5' primer and a J-beta primer mix. A template-switch 5' adaptor carrying 12 random nucleotides introduced a unique molecular identifier onto each TCR beta cDNA molecule. Each sample yielded at least 2.5 million CDR3-containing paired-end reads. All of the RNA was converted into first-strand cDNA using the Mint cDNA synthesis kit, with a TRBC-specific oligonucleotide serving as the primer. Following uracil-DNA glycosylase treatment, all cDNA underwent a first 18-cycle PCR with the universal primers M1SS and BC2_uni_R. The source study handled its data this way. For normalization, 1 million high-quality reads were randomly selected from each sample, with every read carrying a distinct molecular identifier. Instead of being binned into consensus sequences, reads that shared molecular identifiers were thrown out. CDR3 identification, clonotype clustering and error correction used MiTCR with a Q25 quality threshold and the strictest error-elimination algorithm. A nonparametric unseen species model with Euler transformation was used to estimate a lower bound on total TCR beta diversity. TCRdb took the public reads, trimmed them with fastp at Q25, ran MiXCR for clone calling and kept in-frame beta chains. When rows share a CDR3 protein, they turn into one entry using the most common DNA and genes. The V and J calls reflect TCRdb's pipeline rather than the authors' work. This sample is represented by around 790,000 distinct CDR3 sequences; more than 40% of them were singletons. The top ten hold nearly 20% of the sample.

The TCR originated in a man in his 60s in good health. The chain couples TRBV3-1 to TRBJ2-3; 7 nucleotides in the junction match TRBD2. Specimen: blood. In nucleotide form, the sequence is TGTGCCAGCAGCCACCGGACTAGTGGAGATACGCAGTATTTT. This codes for CASSHRTSGDTQYF.